Listed below are T cell receptor beta chains from one sample, sequenced in a study of blood T cell repertoires in COVID-19. TCRdb's copy holds only in-frame clones and misses some; the assay was immunoSEQ multiplex PCR. The data show around 190,000 clones, 70% to 80% seen once. The sequenced material came from peripheral blood. These receptors all come from a woman aged 45-60 years with acute or convalescent COVID-19. Both conserved end residues are part of each CDR3. Fields, in order: V gene, clone size, CDR3 length, D gene, J gene, CDR3 protein, CDR3 DNA. The D gene is left open where the match is weak. A row's size may be missing; if present it is once, few, many or a size class.

>TRBV2|.|15|.|TRBJ1-6
CASSPGGGYNSPLHF
TGTGCCAGCAGCCCGGGAGGCGGCTATAATTCACCCCTCCACTTT
>TRBV25-1|.|14|.|TRBJ1-1
CASSEYGDNTEAFF
TGTGCCAGCAGTGAATACGGTGATAACACTGAAGCTTTCTTT
>TRBV15|.|16|TRBD2|TRBJ2-3
CATSTPGLAGEDTQYF
TGTGCCACCAGTACACCGGGACTAGCGGGAGAGGATACGCAGTATTTT
>TRBV19|.|13|.|TRBJ2-5
CASSISDQETQYF
TGTGCCAGTAGTATATCAGACCAAGAGACCCAGTACTTC
>TRBV18|.|16|.|TRBJ1-1
CASSPPHHSGNTEAFF
TGTGCCAGCTCCCCCCCCCACCACAGCGGGAACACTGAAGCTTTCTTT
>TRBV2|.|21|TRBD2|TRBJ2-3
CASRGLAGGGLRVSSTDTQYF
TGTGCCAGCAGAGGGCTAGCGGGAGGCGGGCTGCGGGTTTCTAGCACAGATACGCAGTATTTT
>TRBV5-1|.|16|TRBD1|TRBJ2-1
CASSRTGLSSYNEQFF
TGCGCCAGCAGTCGGACAGGTTTGAGCTCCTACAATGAGCAGTTCTTC
>TRBV6-2/TRBV6-3|.|17|.|TRBJ1-5
CASSNLLQGLSNQPQHF
TGTGCCAGCAGCAACCTACTCCAGGGTTTAAGCAATCAGCCCCAGCATTTT
>TRBV9|few|13|.|TRBJ1-3
CASSVESGNTIYF
TGTGCCAGCAGCGTGGAGTCTGGAAACACCATATATTTT
>TRBV19|.|15|TRBD1|TRBJ1-3
CASWDRLDSGNTIYF
TGTGCCAGCTGGGACAGGCTCGACTCTGGAAACACCATATATTTT
>TRBV19|.|13|.|TRBJ2-1
CASSPGTYNEQFF
TGTGCCAGTAGTCCCGGGACCTACAATGAGCAGTTCTTC
>TRBV29-1|.|14|.|TRBJ1-1
CSVERGNLRTEAFF
TGCAGCGTTGAAAGGGGTAACCTTCGCACTGAAGCTTTCTTT
>TRBV29-1|.|14|.|TRBJ1-1
CSGAGQGPNTEAFF
TGCAGCGGGGCCGGGCAGGGGCCGAACACTGAAGCTTTCTTT
>TRBV6-6|.|14|.|TRBJ1-5
CASSFQVSNQPQHF
TGTGCCAGCAGTTTCCAGGTTAGCAATCAGCCCCAGCATTTT
>TRBV9|.|16|TRBD1|TRBJ2-5
CASSVGTEMYQETQYF
TGTGCCAGCAGCGTCGGGACAGAAATGTACCAAGAGACCCAGTACTTC
>TRBV28|.|13|TRBD2|TRBJ2-5
CASSFGGGETQYF
TGTGCCAGCAGTTTTGGGGGGGGAGAGACCCAGTACTTC
>TRBV5-1|.|13|TRBD1|TRBJ2-7
CASSSQGTYEQYF
TGCGCCAGCAGCTCACAGGGGACATACGAGCAGTACTTC
>TRBV28|.|13|.|TRBJ1-1
CASTPGPHRWAFF
TGTGCCAGCACCCCTGGGCCGCACCGCTGGGCTTTCTTT
>TRBV6-5|.|14|.|TRBJ2-2
CASSYGGYTGELFF
TGTGCCAGCAGTTATGGCGGGTACACCGGGGAGCTGTTTTTT
>TRBV5-1|.|14|TRBD2|TRBJ2-7
CASSGSSGVYEQYF
TGCGCCAGCAGCGGGTCTAGCGGAGTCTACGAGCAGTACTTC
>TRBV18|.|17|TRBD2|TRBJ2-7
CASSREARGARRGEQYF
TGTGCCAGCTCACGCGAGGCGCGGGGGGCCAGACGAGGCGAGCAGTACTTC
>TRBV5-4|once|14|.|TRBJ2-7
CASSLARGSYEQYF
TGTGCCAGCAGCTTGGCGCGCGGATCCTACGAGCAGTACTTC
>TRBV13|few|16|.|TRBJ2-1
CASSPQMRTTLNEQFF
TGTGCCAGCAGCCCTCAAATGAGGACTACCTTAAATGAGCAGTTCTTC
>TRBV5-4|.|17|TRBD2|TRBJ2-5
CASSPWTSGSPEETQYF
TGTGCCAGCAGCCCGTGGACTAGCGGGAGTCCGGAAGAGACCCAGTACTTC
>TRBV7-2|.|16|TRBD2|TRBJ2-1
CASSLSGTSGVDEQFF
TGTGCCAGCAGCCTCTCCGGGACTAGCGGCGTAGATGAGCAGTTCTTC
>TRBV3-1/TRBV3-2|.|16|TRBD1|TRBJ2-4
CASSLRRDRALNIQYF
TGTGCCAGCAGCCTCCGACGGGACAGGGCCTTAAACATTCAGTACTTC
>TRBV11-2|few|15|TRBD1|TRBJ2-7
CASSPLGQELNEQYF
TGTGCCAGCAGCCCCCTCGGACAGGAGTTGAACGAGCAGTACTTC
>TRBV6-4|.|13|TRBD2|TRBJ2-2
CASSLTSAGELFF
TGTGCCAGCAGTTTGACTAGCGCCGGGGAGCTGTTTTTT